This T cell receptor beta chain is from a study of blood T cell repertoires in COVID-19. In the study overall: The samples span acute and convalescent COVID-19 from the United States, Italy and Spain.

The table lists this clone with a count of one. The authors' processing: By means of reference gene primer amplification, nucleated cell counts were estimated. The table came from immunoSEQ multiplex PCR; TCRdb's copy has only in-frame clones and leaves some out. That table gives V, J and clone size, and the DNA gave D and trimming. This table has approximately 200,000 clones, roughly 76% appearing once. With V trimmed by 1 base and J by 4 bases, 5 bases remained unmatched. The CDR3 length is 16 residues. Looked up from germline, CDR1 is LGHNA and CDR2 is YNFKEQ. The sample was peripheral blood. This chain links TRBV4-2 with TRBJ2-7; 12 bases are a match to TRBD2. This clonotype originated in a human donor in a cohort sampled during active COVID-19. In DNA form, the CDR3 reads TGTGCCAGCAGCCAAGGACTAGCGGGAGCGAAATACGAGCAGTACTTC. Translating it yields CASSQGLAGAKYEQYF.